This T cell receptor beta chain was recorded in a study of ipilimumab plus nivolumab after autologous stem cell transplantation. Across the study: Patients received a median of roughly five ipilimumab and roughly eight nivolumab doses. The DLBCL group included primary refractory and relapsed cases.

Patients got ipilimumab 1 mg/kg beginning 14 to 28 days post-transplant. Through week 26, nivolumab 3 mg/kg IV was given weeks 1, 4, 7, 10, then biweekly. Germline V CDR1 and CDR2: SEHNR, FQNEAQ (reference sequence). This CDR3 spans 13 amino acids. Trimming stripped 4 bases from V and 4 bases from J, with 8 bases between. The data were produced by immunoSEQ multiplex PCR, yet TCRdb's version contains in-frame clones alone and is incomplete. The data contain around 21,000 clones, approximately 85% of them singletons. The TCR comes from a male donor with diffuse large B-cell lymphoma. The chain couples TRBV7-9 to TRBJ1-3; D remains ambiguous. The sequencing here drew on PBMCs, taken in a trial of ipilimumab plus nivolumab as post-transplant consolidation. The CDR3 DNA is TGTGCCAGCAGCTCGGACGGCGGAAACACCATATATTTT. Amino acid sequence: CASSSDGGNTIYF. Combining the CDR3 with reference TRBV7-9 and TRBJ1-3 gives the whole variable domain DTGVSQNPRHKITKRGQNVTFRCDPISEHNRLYWYRQTLGQGPEFLTYFQNEAQLEKSRLLSDRFSAERPKGSFSTLEIQRTEQGDSAMYLCASSSDGGNTIYFGEGSWLTVV.